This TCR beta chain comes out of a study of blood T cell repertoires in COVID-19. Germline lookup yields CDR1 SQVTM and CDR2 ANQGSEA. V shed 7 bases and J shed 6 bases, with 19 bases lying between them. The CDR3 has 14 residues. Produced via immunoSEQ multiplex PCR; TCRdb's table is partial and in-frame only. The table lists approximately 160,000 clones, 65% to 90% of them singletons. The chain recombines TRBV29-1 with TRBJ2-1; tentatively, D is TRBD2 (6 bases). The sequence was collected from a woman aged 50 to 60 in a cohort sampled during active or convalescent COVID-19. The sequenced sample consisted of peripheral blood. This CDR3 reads CSAFKPEGSNEQFF. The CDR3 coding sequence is TGCAGCGCCTTCAAACCGGAGGGGTCCAATGAGCAGTTCTTC.